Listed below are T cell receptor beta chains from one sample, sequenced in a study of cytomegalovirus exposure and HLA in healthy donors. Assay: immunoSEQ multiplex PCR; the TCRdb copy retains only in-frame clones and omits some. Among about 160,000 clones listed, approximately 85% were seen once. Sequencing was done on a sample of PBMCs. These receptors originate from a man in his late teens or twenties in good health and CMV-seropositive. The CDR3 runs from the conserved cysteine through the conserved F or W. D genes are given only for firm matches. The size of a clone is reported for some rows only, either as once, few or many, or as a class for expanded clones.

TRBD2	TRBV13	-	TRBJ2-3	TGTGCCAGCAGCTTAGTTGGCGGGGGGACTGGAGATACGCAGTATTTT	CASSLVGGGTGDTQYF
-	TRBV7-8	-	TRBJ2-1	TGTGCCAGCAGCTTGGAGGGGACTTTTACTTACAATGAGCAGTTCTTC	CASSLEGTFTYNEQFF
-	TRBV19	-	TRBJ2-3	TGTGCCAGTAGTCCCGGGATTTGGGATACGCAGTATTTT	CASSPGIWDTQYF
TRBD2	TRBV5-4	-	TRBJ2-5	TGTGCCAGCAGCGGCGGGGCGGGGGGGCGACAAGAGACCCAGTACTTC	CASSGGAGGRQETQYF
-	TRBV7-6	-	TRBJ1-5	TGTGCCAGCAGCTTAGCTCCACGAGTCAATCAGCCCCAGCATTTT	CASSLAPRVNQPQHF
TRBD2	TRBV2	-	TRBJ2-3	TGTGCCAGCAGCTTCAGCGGGGGGCCCGGAACAGATACGCAGTATTTT	CASSFSGGPGTDTQYF
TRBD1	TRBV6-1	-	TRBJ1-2	TGTGCCAGCAGTGAACAGTCGGGACAGAAGGCCCGCGGCTACACCTTC	CASSEQSGQKARGYTF
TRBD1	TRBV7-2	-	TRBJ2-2	TGTGCCAGCAGCCGAGACAGGGGGAATAGGGCCGGGGAGCTGTTTTTT	CASSRDRGNRAGELFF
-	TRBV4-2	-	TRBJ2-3	TGTGCCAGCAGCCAAGAGGGGCAGAACACAGATACGCAGTATTTT	CASSQEGQNTDTQYF
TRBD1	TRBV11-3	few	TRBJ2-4	TGTGCCAGCAGCTTAAAGGGGGACAGTTTAGCCAAAAACAGTCAGTACTTC	CASSLKGDSLAKNSQYF
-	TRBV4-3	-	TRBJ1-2	TGCGCCAGCAGCCAAGCGGACACCGCTAACTATGGCTACACCTTC	CASSQADTANYGYTF
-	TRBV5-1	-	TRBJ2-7	TGCGCCAGCAGCCGGAGTGGGGAGGGGGTTTCCTACGAGCAGTACTTC	CASSRSGEGVSYEQYF
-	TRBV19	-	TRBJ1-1	TGTGCCAGTAGTAAGACGCAGGGGAACACTGAAGCTTTCTTT	CASSKTQGNTEAFF
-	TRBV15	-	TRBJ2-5	TGTGCCACCAGCAGCGCCACTAGTACTCGAGAGACCCAGTACTTC	CATSSATSTRETQYF
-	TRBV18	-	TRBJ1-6	TGTGCCAGCTCCCAGGGTTTGGGTAATTCACCCCTCCACTTT	CASSQGLGNSPLHF
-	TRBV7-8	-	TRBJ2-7	TGTGCCAGCAGCTTAGCCCGGGTCAACGAGCAGTACTTC	CASSLARVNEQYF
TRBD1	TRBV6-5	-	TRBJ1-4	TGTGCCAGCAGGTTCGGGACAGGGAGATATGAAAAACTGTTTTTT	CASRFGTGRYEKLFF